This passage covers 32 T cell receptor beta chains from one sample sequenced in a study of neurological immune-mediated disorders. TCRdb passed the 5' RACE reads through MiXCR, listing each CDR3 protein once. The sample shows roughly 80,000 distinct CDR3 sequences, approximately 10% of them seen only once. The sequenced material came from PBMCs. The source is a man aged 35 to 55 in good health.

This clonotype was observed many times. This sequence joins TRBV10-3 and TRBJ2-2; weak D call: TRBD1 (6 bases). The CDR3 spans 15 residues. Trimming cost V 8 bases and J 2 bases, with 15 bases left between them. Germline V gene lookup returns CDR1 ENHRY and CDR2 SYGVKD. The CDR3 DNA is TGTGCCATCCCTCGTGGGGGCCGAAACACCGGGGAGCTGTTTTTT. Protein: CAIPRGGRNTGELFF.

The chain links TRBV9 to TRBJ2-7; 9 bases line up with TRBD2. From germline, CDR1 is SGDLS and CDR2 YYNGEE. The CDR3 covers 15 residues. J lost 0 bases, V lost 0 bases, and 1 base had no gene match. The DNA of the CDR3 is TGTGCCAGCAGCGTAGCTAGCGGGGACTCCTACGAGCAGTACTTC. Translating it yields CASSVASGDSYEQYF.

This clonotype was recorded many times. The chain combines TRBV12-3 or TRBV12-4 with TRBJ2-5; D not certain. V was trimmed by 5 bases and J by 5 bases, leaving 12 bases between them. This CDR3 has 13 residues. The CDR3 sequence: CASSGNLGETQYF. CDR3 nucleotides: TGTGCCAGCAGTGGAAACCTTGGGGAGACCCAGTACTTC.

This clonotype appeared many times. The J gene is TRBJ2-4, the V gene TRBV20-1; 8 bases line up with TRBD2. Germline lookup yields CDR1 DFQATT and CDR2 SNEGSKA (reference sequence). This CDR3 has 14 amino acids. J gave up 1 base and V 6 bases, and 5 bases lay outside the gene matches. This chain's CDR3 is CSAPGLGAKNIQYF. CDR3 sequence (DNA): TGCAGTGCCCCGGGACTAGGGGCCAAAAACATTCAGTACTTC.

This clonotype was picked up many times. The chain uses TRBV28 and TRBJ2-7; 7 bases are a match to TRBD2. V lost 5 bases, J lost 4 bases, and 14 bases stayed unmatched. The CDR3 spans 16 residues. Germline CDR1 reads MDHEN; CDR2 reads SYDVKM. The CDR3 region has the DNA TGTGCCAGCAGTCCCGACCTAGCGGCACCTAAGTACGAGCAGTACTTC. Translated, it gives CASSPDLAAPKYEQYF.

This clonotype was recorded at least ten times. J is TRBJ1-2 and V is TRBV28; maybe TRBD1 (5 bases). The V end lost 2 bases, the J end lost 5 bases, and 12 bases lay between the germline ends. The CDR3 totals 14 residues. Per the germline V gene, CDR1 is MDHEN and CDR2 is SYDVKM. CDR3 DNA sequence: TGTGCCAGCAGTTTAAGGGGCGTCGTTTATGGCTACACCTTC. It translates to CASSLRGVVYGYTF.

This clonotype was picked up many times. The J gene is TRBJ2-1, the V gene TRBV5-1; 8 nucleotides agree with TRBD1. Germline V gene lookup returns CDR1 SGHRS and CDR2 YFSETQ. The CDR3 totals 14 residues. With V trimmed by 4 bases and J by 8 bases, 8 bases remained unmatched. Here the CDR3 reads CASSIGQGADEQFF. The CDR3 nucleotides read TGCGCCAGCAGCATTGGACAGGGCGCCGATGAGCAGTTCTTC. The whole variable domain, filled in from reference TRBV5-1 and TRBJ2-1, reads KAGVTQTPRYLIKTRGQQVTLSCSPISGHRSVSWYQQTPGQGLQFLFEYFSETQRNKGNFPGRFSGRQFSNSRSEMNVSTLELGDSALYLCASSIGQGADEQFFGPGTRLTVL.

Turning to this clonotype: Germline and junction disagree at one end, which may indicate a read error. The V call is TRBV10-2, the J call TRBJ1-5, with D tentatively TRBD1 (6 bases). The CDR3 spans 12 residues. Germline CDR1 WSHSY, CDR2 SAAADI. CDR3 nucleotides: TGCGCCAGCGGGGGGGGCAATCAGCCCCAGAATTTT. Translating it yields CASGGGNQPQNF.

This clonotype was seen only a few times. The V and J genes are TRBV20-1 and TRBJ1-3, with D perhaps matching TRBD1 (5 bases). Trimming took 3 bases from V and 4 from J, leaving 10 bases between them. This CDR3 has 13 residues. Germline lookup yields CDR1 DFQATT and CDR2 SNEGSKA (reference sequence). CDR3 in DNA: TGCAGTGCTAGTGGGGGAAACGGAAACACCATATATTTT. This codes for CSASGGNGNTIYF.

As for this clonotype: It may be a read error: a sequence one base away is much more abundant. The chain couples TRBV11-2 to TRBJ2-5, with unresolved D. CDR3 length: 13 amino acids. Germline values: CDR1 SGHAT, CDR2 FQNNGV. The CDR3: CASSLAVQETLYF. In DNA form, the CDR3 reads TGTGCCAGCAGCTTAGCGGTGCAAGAGACCCTGTACTTC.

This clonotype was found many times. Relative to the germline gene, one junction end is altered; a read error may explain this. The chain recombines TRBV29-1 with TRBJ2-1, with D uncertain. This CDR3 has 11 amino acids. In germline, CDR1 is SQVTM, CDR2 ANQGSEA. The CDR3 DNA sequence: TGCAGCGTCGAAGCCCCTAATGAGCAGTTCTTC. It is translated as CSVEAPNEQFF.

Many counts were recorded for this clonotype. The chain carries TRBV20-1 and TRBJ2-2; TRBD1 might be the D (6 bases). The CDR3 is 15 amino acids. Germline CDR1 reads DFQATT; CDR2 reads SNEGSKA (reference sequence). The V and J ends lost 4 bases and 4 bases respectively, with 16 bases between them. The CDR3: CSATDDKTGTGELFF. The CDR3 DNA is TGCAGTGCTACCGACGATAAGACAGGCACCGGGGAGCTGTTTTTT.

In this sample, this clonotype turned up many times. The rearrangement uses TRBV20-1 and TRBJ2-7; no clear D gene. This CDR3 region has 14 residues. The V gene's germline CDR1 is DFQATT and CDR2 SNEGSKA (reference sequence). V shed 6 bases and J shed 0 bases, with 15 bases lying between them. The CDR3 nucleotides read TGCAGTGCCTCCGGGCGTAGTACCTCCTACGAGCAGTACTTC. Its translation: CSASGRSTSYEQYF.

There are a few counts of this clonotype. The J gene is TRBJ2-6, the V gene TRBV7-2; 7 bases fit TRBD2. Germline CDR1 and CDR2: SGHTA and FQGNSA. The CDR3 extends over 17 amino acids. Trimming cost V 11 bases and J 0 bases; bases outside gene matches: 13. CDR3 protein: CALEWWEGSSGANVLTF. The CDR3 DNA sequence: TGTGCCCTAGAATGGTGGGAGGGAAGCTCTGGGGCCAACGTCCTGACTTTC.

The chain joins TRBV7-2 to TRBJ2-3; D may be TRBD2 (6 bases). The CDR3 has 14 amino acids. V was pared by 4 bases and J by 3 bases, with 11 bases between. CDR1 is SGHTA, CDR2 FQGNSA, per germline. The CDR3: CASSSNGGTDTQYF. The CDR3 DNA reads TGTGCCAGCAGCTCGAACGGGGGAACAGATACGCAGTATTTT.

This clonotype appeared many times. The genes are TRBV15 and TRBJ1-6; D remains ambiguous. The CDR3 runs 13 residues. In germline, CDR1 is LNHNV, CDR2 YYDKDF (reference sequence). V was clipped by 0 bases and J by 9 bases, with 6 bases between them. The CDR3 region is CATSREGSSPLHF. The CDR3 nucleotides read TGTGCCACCAGCAGAGAAGGAAGTTCACCCCTCCACTTT. The full variable domain, with the rest looked up from reference TRBV15 and TRBJ1-6, is DAMVIQNPRYQVTQFGKPVTLSCSQTLNHNVMYWYQQKSSQAPKLLFHYYDKDFNNEADTPDNFQSRRPNTSFCFLDIRSPGLGDTAMYLCATSREGSSPLHFGNGTRLTVT.

At least ten counts were recorded for this clonotype. The genes are TRBV28 and TRBJ2-7, with 7 bases matching TRBD1. Losses at the gene ends were 2 bases for V and 3 bases for J; bases not matched to a gene: 16. Germline CDR1 MDHEN, CDR2 SYDVKM. CDR3 length equals 18 residues. The CDR3 nucleotides read TGTGCCAGCAGTTTAGTAGGTACAGGGGAAGAGGACAACTACGAGCAGTACTTC. This encodes CASSLVGTGEEDNYEQYF. Together with reference TRBV28 and TRBJ2-7, the CDR3 gives the full variable domain: DVKVTQSSRYLVKRTGEKVFLECVQDMDHENMFWYRQDPGLGLRLIYFSYDVKMKEKGDIPEGYSVSREKKERFSLILESASTNQTSMYLCASSLVGTGEEDNYEQYFGPGTRLTVT.

This clonotype was counted at least ten times. V is TRBV5-1 and J is TRBJ2-7; D remains ambiguous. Per germline, CDR1 SGHRS and CDR2 YFSETQ. Trimming removed 4 bases at V and 6 bases at J, with 8 bases between. The CDR3 is 11 residues long. The CDR3 sequence: CASSELGEQYF. The DNA of the CDR3 is TGCGCCAGCAGCGAATTGGGCGAGCAGTACTTC.

At least ten counts were recorded for this clonotype. V and J are TRBV6-6 and TRBJ2-7; 8 positions match TRBD1. This CDR3 is built from 17 residues. V lost 2 bases to trimming and J lost 7 bases; unmatched junction nucleotides: 16. CDR1 and CDR2 from the germline V gene are MNHNY and SVGAGI (reference sequence). CDR3 sequence: CASSYRDRLGKGVEQYF. DNA of the CDR3: TGTGCCAGCAGTTACAGGGACAGGTTGGGAAAGGGCGTGGAGCAGTACTTC.

This clonotype was detected many times. V gene TRBV29-1 combines with J gene TRBJ2-7, with a weak D call TRBD2 (7 bases). Deletions cut 4 bases from V and 5 bases from J, with 15 bases between. The CDR3 extends over 13 amino acids. Germline-derived CDR1 and CDR2 are SQVTM and ANQGSEA. CDR3 region: CSVGTAGSNEQYF. For the CDR3, the DNA is TGCAGCGTTGGGACAGCGGGATCGAACGAGCAGTACTTC.

Regarding this clonotype: At one boundary the junction diverges from the germline segment, which might be a read error. The genes are TRBV20-1 and TRBJ1-1; D gene ambiguous. CDR3 size: 12 residues. CDR1 and CDR2 (germline): DFQATT, SNEGSKA (reference sequence). The CDR3 DNA reads TGCAGTACCCCAGGAAGGATCACTGAAGCCTTCTTT. Translation: CSTPGRITEAFF.

This rearrangement joins TRBV10-3 to TRBJ2-5; a weak D match, TRBD2 (7 bases). Germline CDR1 is ENHRY and CDR2 is SYGVKD. Trimming removed 4 bases at V and 1 base at J, with 10 bases between. The CDR3 consists of 14 residues. This CDR3 reads CAISAGGPQETQYF. CDR3 DNA: TGTGCCATCAGTGCGGGGGGCCCCCAAGAGACCCAGTACTTC.

This clonotype was detected many times. This chain uses TRBV7-9 with TRBJ1-3; 7 positions agree with TRBD1. The CDR3 covers 15 residues. V shed 5 bases, J shed 0 bases, and the junction held 4 bases outside the gene matches. Germline CDR1 SEHNR, CDR2 FQNEAQ (reference sequence). The CDR3 sequence: CASSQGGLSGNTIYF. CDR3 nucleotide sequence: TGTGCCAGCAGCCAAGGGGGCCTCTCTGGAAACACCATATATTTT.

This clonotype was counted many times. The rearrangement joins TRBV5-1 to TRBJ2-3; D tentatively reads TRBD1 or TRBD2 (6 bases each). Trimming cost V 4 bases and J 5 bases, with 17 bases left between them. This CDR3 contains 15 residues. CDR1 and CDR2 (germline): SGHRS, YFSETQ. This CDR3 is CASSAGGFARDTQYF. The CDR3 nucleotides read TGCGCCAGCAGCGCCGGGGGCTTCGCGAGAGATACGCAGTATTTT.

This clonotype was counted many times. The V and J genes are TRBV3-1 and TRBJ2-5, with 7 bases matching TRBD1. With 5 bases clipped from V and 4 bases from J, the junction kept 7 bases outside the gene matches. This CDR3 has 14 amino acids. Germline CDR1 LGHDT, CDR2 YNNKEL (reference sequence). Here the CDR3 DNA reads TGTGCCAGCAGCTGGGGCACAGGGGCAGAGACCCAGTACTTC. As protein: CASSWGTGAETQYF.

This clonotype has ten or more counts. The V gene is TRBV7-9, the J gene TRBJ2-7; 8 bases map to TRBD2. The V gene's germline CDR1 is SEHNR and CDR2 FQNEAQ (reference sequence). Trimming cost V 5 bases and J 6 bases; bases outside gene matches: 12. The CDR3 loop spans 15 amino acids. This chain's CDR3 is CASSPRVAGGVEQYF. The CDR3 coding sequence is TGTGCCAGCAGCCCCCGGGTCGCGGGGGGCGTCGAGCAGTACTTC.

This clonotype was counted at least ten times. The chain recombines TRBV7-9 with TRBJ2-1; D is ambiguous. The CDR3 has 14 residues. The V end lost 5 bases, the J end lost 4 bases, and 12 bases lay between the germline ends. CDR1 is SEHNR and CDR2 is FQNEAQ in the germline V gene (reference sequence). CDR3 nucleotides: TGTGCCAGCAGCCCGGGTCCTCCATACAATGAGCAGTTCTTC. This translates into CASSPGPPYNEQFF.

This clonotype appeared many times. The chain links TRBV5-1 to TRBJ1-1; 7 bases map to TRBD1. The CDR3 contains 15 residues. V gave up 3 bases and J gave up 0 bases; unmatched junction bases: 5. CDR1 is SGHRS, CDR2 YFSETQ, per germline. The CDR3 is CASSSTGALNTEAFF. The CDR3 nucleotides read TGCGCCAGCAGCTCCACAGGGGCCCTGAACACTGAAGCTTTCTTT.

This clonotype has a count of ten or more. This chain joins TRBV12-3 or TRBV12-4 and TRBJ2-1; 9 bases are a match to TRBD1. V lost 3 bases, J lost 5 bases, and 5 bases stayed unmatched. This CDR3 has 15 amino acids. In DNA, the CDR3 is TGTGCCAGCAGTTTGGGGACAGGGCCCAACAATGAGCAGTTCTTC. Encoded protein: CASSLGTGPNNEQFF.

This clonotype was counted many times. CDR3 sequence: CASSPLGGASYNEQFF. The CDR3 DNA is TGTGCCAGCTCCCCCCTGGGGGGCGCATCCTACAATGAGCAGTTCTTC. V usage is TRBV6-5 and J usage is TRBJ2-1; tentatively, D is TRBD1 or TRBD2 (6 bases each). CDR3 length: 16 amino acids. Trimming pared 8 bases from V and 1 base from J, leaving 18 bases between. Germline CDR1 is MNHEY and CDR2 is SVGAGI.

This clonotype was seen ten or more times. The V and J genes are TRBV5-1 and TRBJ2-3; unclear D gene. CDR1 SGHRS and CDR2 YFSETQ come from the germline V gene. V was cut by 5 bases and J by 1 base, with 11 bases left in between. This CDR3 region has 14 residues. For the CDR3, the DNA is TGCGCCAGCAGGGCCCGGAGCGGCACAGATACGCAGTATTTT. It is translated as CASRARSGTDTQYF.

This clonotype was recorded at least ten times. The gene calls are TRBV21-1 and TRBJ2-7; the table's D call, TRBD1, was not checked against the DNA. TRBV21-1 is reported as a pseudogene. This CDR3 region has 15 residues. The CDR3 bases are TGTGCCAGCAGCAGGTATACAGCCGGGTATTACGAGCAGTACTTC. It is translated as CASSRYTAGYYEQYF.